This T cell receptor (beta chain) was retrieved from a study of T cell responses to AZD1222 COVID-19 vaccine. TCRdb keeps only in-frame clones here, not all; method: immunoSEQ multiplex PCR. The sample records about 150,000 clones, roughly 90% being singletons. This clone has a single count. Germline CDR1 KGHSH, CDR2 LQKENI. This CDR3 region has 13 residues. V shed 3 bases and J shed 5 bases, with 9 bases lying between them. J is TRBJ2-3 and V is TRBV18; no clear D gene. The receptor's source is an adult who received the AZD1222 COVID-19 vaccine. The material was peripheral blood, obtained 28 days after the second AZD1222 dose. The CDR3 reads CASSPSQLDTQYF. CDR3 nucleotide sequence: TGTGCCAGCTCACCCTCGCAGTTAGATACGCAGTATTTT.